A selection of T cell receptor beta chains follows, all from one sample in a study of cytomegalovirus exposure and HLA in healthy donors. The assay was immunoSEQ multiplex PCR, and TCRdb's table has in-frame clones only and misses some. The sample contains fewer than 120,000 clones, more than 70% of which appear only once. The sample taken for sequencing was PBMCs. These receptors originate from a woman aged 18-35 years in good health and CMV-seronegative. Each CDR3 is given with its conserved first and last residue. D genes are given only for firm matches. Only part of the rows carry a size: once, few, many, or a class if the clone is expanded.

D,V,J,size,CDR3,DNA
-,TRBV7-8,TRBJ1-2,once,CASSLGVNYGYTF,TGTGCCAGCAGCTTAGGAGTTAACTATGGCTACACCTTC
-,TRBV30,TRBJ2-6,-,CAWSVDSSGANVLTF,TGTGCCTGGAGTGTTGACAGCTCTGGGGCCAACGTCCTGACTTTC
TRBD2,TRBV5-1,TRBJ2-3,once,CASSFSGMGTDTQYF,TGCGCCAGCAGCTTCAGCGGGATGGGGACAGATACGCAGTATTTT
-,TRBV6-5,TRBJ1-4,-,CASSYGSPLGEKLFF,TGTGCCAGCAGTTACGGTAGCCCATTGGGTGAAAAACTGTTTTTT
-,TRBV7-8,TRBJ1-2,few,CASSSLAGGYGYTF,TGTGCCAGCAGCTCCCTGGCGGGGGGCTATGGCTACACCTTC
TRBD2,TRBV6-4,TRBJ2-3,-,CASRLTGGEGTQYF,TGTGCCAGCAGGCTGACGGGAGGAGAGGGTACGCAGTATTTT
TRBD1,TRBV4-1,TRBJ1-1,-,CASSHRQGASTEAFF,TGCGCCAGCAGCCATCGACAGGGGGCGTCCACAGAAGCTTTCTTT
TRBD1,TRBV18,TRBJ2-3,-,CASSQPGTGFTDTQYF,TGTGCCAGCTCTCAACCCGGGACAGGCTTCACAGATACGCAGTATTTT
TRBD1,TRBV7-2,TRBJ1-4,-,CASSFRQGPFEKLFF,TGTGCCAGCAGCTTCCGACAGGGCCCTTTTGAAAAACTGTTTTTT
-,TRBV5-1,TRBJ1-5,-,CASTRDGNQPQHF,TGCGCCAGCACCCGGGATGGCAATCAGCCCCAGCATTTT
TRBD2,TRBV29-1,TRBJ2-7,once,CSVAGRASYEQYF,TGCAGCGTTGCCGGGAGGGCGTCCTACGAGCAGTACTTC
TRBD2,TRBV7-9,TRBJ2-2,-,CASSLASGLAGGELFF,TGTGCCAGCAGCTTGGCATCGGGACTAGCGGGCGGGGAGCTGTTTTTT
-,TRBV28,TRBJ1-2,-,CASSQGGYGYTF,TGTGCCAGCAGCCAGGGCGGCTATGGCTACACCTTC
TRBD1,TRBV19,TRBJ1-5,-,CASSMGRGQGNQPQHF,TGTGCCAGTAGTATGGGACGGGGACAGGGTAATCAGCCCCAGCATTTT
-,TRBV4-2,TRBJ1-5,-,CASSQDLGQPQHF,TGTGCCAGCAGCCAAGATCTAGGTCAGCCCCAGCATTTT
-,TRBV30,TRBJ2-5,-,CAWSRGPGQETQYF,TGTGCCTGGAGTCGCGGGCCTGGACAAGAGACCCAGTACTTC
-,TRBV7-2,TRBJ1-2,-,CASSYPGFYGYTF,TGTGCCAGCAGCTACCCGGGGTTCTATGGCTACACCTTC
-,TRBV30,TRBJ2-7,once,CAWSPSDLLRSYEQYF,TGTGCCTGGAGTCCGTCGGATCTTTTGAGGTCCTACGAGCAGTACTTC
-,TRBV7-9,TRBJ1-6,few,CASSTIGVNLIHF,TGTGCCAGCAGCACCATAGGGGTGAACCTCATCCACTTT
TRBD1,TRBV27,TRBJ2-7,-,CASSPWDRTGEQYF,TGTGCCAGCAGTCCCTGGGACAGGACTGGCGAGCAGTACTTC
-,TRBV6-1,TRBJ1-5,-,CASSGTEFIGPQHF,TGTGCCAGCAGTGGAACAGAGTTCATCGGGCCCCAGCATTTT
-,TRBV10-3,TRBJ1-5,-,CAISSDNSNQPQHF,TGTGCCATCAGTTCTGACAATAGCAATCAGCCCCAGCATTTT
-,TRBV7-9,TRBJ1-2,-,CASSLAPSGSYGYTF,TGTGCCAGCAGCTTAGCGCCCTCTGGGAGCTATGGCTACACCTTC
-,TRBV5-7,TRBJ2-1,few,CASSLPVSYNEQFF,TGTGCCAGCAGCCTCCCCGTCTCCTACAATGAGCAGTTCTTC
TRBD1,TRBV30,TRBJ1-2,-,CAWKPGQNANYGYTF,TGTGCCTGGAAACCGGGACAGAACGCTAACTATGGCTACACCTTC
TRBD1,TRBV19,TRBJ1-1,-,CASSIQGARSEAFF,TGTGCCAGTAGTATACAGGGGGCGCGGTCTGAAGCTTTCTTT
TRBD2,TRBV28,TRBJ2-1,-,CASSSFSGGEQFF,TGTGCCAGCAGTTCGTTTTCGGGAGGGGAGCAGTTCTTC
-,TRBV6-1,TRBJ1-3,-,CASSTNRAGNTIYF,TGTGCCAGCAGTACGAACAGGGCTGGAAACACCATATATTTT
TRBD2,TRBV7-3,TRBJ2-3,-,CASSTPGGTQYF,TGTGCCAGCAGCACCCCGGGAGGGACGCAGTATTTT
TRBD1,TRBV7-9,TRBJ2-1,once,CASSLFGTGFNNEQFF,TGTGCCAGCAGCTTGTTTGGGACAGGGTTCAACAATGAGCAGTTCTTC
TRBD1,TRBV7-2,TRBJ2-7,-,CASSARDRGLEQYF,TGTGCCAGCAGCGCCCGGGACAGGGGGCTTGAGCAGTACTTC
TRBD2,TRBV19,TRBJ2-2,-,CASNPAGGTGELFF,TGTGCCAGTAATCCAGCGGGAGGAACCGGGGAGCTGTTTTTT
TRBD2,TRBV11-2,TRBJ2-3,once,CASSFLGGSGSDTQYF,TGTGCCAGCAGCTTCCTTGGCGGGAGTGGCTCAGATACGCAGTATTTT
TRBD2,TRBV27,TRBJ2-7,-,CASSLSGGYEQYF,TGTGCCAGCAGTTTATCGGGGGGGTACGAGCAGTACTTC
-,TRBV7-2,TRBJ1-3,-,CASSLLARGSGNTIYF,TGTGCCAGCAGCTTATTGGCCCGGGGGTCCGGAAACACCATATATTTT
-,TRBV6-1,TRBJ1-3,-,CASSERGSGNTIYF,TGTGCCAGCAGTGAAAGGGGCTCGGGAAACACCATATATTTT
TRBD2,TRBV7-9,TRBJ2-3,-,CASSGFLAGSTDTQYF,TGTGCCAGCAGCGGATTCCTAGCGGGGAGCACAGATACGCAGTATTTT
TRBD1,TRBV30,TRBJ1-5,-,CAWSDETGYQPQHF,TGTGCCTGGAGTGACGAGACAGGGTATCAGCCCCAGCATTTT
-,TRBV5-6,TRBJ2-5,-,CATSPVNQETQYF,TGTGCCACCTCTCCGGTCAACCAAGAGACCCAGTACTTC